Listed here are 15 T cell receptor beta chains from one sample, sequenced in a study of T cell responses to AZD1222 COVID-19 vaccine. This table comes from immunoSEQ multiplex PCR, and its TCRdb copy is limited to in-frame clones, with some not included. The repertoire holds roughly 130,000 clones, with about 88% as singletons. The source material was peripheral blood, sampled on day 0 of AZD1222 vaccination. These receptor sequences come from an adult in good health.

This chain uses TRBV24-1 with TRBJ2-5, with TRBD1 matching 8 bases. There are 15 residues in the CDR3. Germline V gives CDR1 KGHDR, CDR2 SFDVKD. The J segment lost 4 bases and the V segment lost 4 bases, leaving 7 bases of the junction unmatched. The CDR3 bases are TGTGCCACCAGTGAGCCCAGGGGGCGCAGAGAGACCCAGTACTTC. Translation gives CATSEPRGRRETQYF.

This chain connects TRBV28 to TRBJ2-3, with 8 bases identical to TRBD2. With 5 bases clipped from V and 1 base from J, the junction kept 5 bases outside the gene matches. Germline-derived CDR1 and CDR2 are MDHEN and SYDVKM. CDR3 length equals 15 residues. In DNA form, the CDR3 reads TGTGCCAGCAGTCTTCAAGCGGGAGGCACAGATACGCAGTATTTT. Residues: CASSLQAGGTDTQYF.

The CDR3 loop reads CAIGKTGAYEQYF. The CDR3 bases are TGTGCCATCGGTAAAACAGGAGCCTACGAGCAGTACTTC. This chain links TRBV10-3 with TRBJ2-7; D possibly corresponds to TRBD1 (5 bases). The CDR3 sequence is 13 residues long. Germline V gives CDR1 ENHRY, CDR2 SYGVKD. V was clipped by 8 bases and J by 2 bases, with 13 bases between them.

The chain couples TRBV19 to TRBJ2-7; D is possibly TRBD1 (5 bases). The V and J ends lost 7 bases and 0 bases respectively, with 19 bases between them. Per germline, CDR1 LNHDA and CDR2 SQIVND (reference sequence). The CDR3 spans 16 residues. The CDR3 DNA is TGTGCCAGTACCGCGACTTCGACAGTTAACTCCTACGAGCAGTACTTC. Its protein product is CASTATSTVNSYEQYF.

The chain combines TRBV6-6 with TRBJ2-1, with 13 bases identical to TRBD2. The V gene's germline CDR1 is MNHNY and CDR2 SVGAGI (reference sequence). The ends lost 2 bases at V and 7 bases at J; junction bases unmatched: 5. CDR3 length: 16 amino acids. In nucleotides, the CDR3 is TGTGCCAGCAGTTACGGGACTAGCGGGGTCCTTAATGAGCAGTTCTTC. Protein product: CASSYGTSGVLNEQFF.

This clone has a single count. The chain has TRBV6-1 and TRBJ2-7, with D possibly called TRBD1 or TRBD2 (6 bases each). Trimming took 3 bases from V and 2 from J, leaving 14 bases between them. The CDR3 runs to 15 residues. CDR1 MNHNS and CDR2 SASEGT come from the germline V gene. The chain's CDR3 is CASSDIGGLAYEQYF. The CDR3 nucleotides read TGTGCCAGCAGTGACATAGGGGGACTCGCCTACGAGCAGTACTTC.

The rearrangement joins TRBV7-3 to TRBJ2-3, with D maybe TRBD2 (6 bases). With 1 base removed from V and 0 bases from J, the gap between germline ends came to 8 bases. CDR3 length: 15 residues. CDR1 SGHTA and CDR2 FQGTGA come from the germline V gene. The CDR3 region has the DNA TGTGCCAGCAGCTTAAGCAGCGGGAGCACAGATACGCAGTATTTT. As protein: CASSLSSGSTDTQYF.

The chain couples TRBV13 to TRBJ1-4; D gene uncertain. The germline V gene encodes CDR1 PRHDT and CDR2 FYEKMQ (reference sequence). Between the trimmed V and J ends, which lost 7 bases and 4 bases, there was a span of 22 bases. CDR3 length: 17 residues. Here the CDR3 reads CASTQAPSGAFNEKLFF. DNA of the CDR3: TGTGCCAGCACCCAAGCCCCTTCCGGAGCTTTTAATGAAAAACTGTTTTTT.

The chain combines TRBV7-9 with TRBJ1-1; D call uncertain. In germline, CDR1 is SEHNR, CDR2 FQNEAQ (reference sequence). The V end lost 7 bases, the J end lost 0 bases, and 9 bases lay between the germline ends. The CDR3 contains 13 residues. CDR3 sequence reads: CASTSGLNTEAFF. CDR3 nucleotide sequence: TGTGCCAGCACCTCTGGGCTGAACACTGAAGCTTTCTTT.

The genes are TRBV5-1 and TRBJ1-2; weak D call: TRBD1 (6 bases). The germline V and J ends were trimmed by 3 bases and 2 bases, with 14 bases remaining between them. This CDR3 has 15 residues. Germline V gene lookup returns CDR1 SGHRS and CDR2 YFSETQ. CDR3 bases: TGCGCCAGCAGCTCTGCCGGGACACCCAACTATGGCTACACCTTC. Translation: CASSSAGTPNYGYTF.

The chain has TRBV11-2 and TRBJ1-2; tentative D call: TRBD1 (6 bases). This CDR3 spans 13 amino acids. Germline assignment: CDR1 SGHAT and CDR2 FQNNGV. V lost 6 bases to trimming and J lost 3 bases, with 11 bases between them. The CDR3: CASRNQGYYGYTF. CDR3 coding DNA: TGTGCCAGCAGAAATCAGGGGTACTATGGCTACACCTTC. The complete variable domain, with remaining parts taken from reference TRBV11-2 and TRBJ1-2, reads EAGVAQSPRYKIIEKRQSVAFWCNPISGHATLYWYQQILGQGPKLLIQFQNNGVVDDSQLPKDRFSAERLKGVDSTLKIQPAKLEDSAVYLCASRNQGYYGYTFGSGTRLTVV.

CDR3 region: CASSGQFGTAYNQPQHF. Here the CDR3 DNA reads TGTGCCAGCAGTGGACAGTTCGGGACAGCCTACAATCAGCCCCAGCATTTT. The rearrangement links TRBV27 to TRBJ1-5; 7 bases line up with TRBD1. The germline CDR1 and CDR2 sequences are MNHEY and SMNVEV (reference sequence). CDR3 size: 17 residues. Trimming took 5 bases from V and 3 from J; bases not matched to a gene: 13.

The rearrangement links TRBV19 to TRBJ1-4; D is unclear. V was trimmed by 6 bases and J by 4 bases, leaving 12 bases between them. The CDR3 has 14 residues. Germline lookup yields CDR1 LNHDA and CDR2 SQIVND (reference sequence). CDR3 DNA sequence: TGTGCCAGTAGCTTTTCCGATCGTAATGAAAAACTGTTTTTT. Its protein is CASSFSDRNEKLFF.

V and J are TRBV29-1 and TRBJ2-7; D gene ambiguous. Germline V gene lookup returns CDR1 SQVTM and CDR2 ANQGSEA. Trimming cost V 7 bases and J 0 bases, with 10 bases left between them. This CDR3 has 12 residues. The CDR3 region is CSAGRTSYEQYF. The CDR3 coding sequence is TGCAGCGCTGGACGGACCTCCTACGAGCAGTACTTC.

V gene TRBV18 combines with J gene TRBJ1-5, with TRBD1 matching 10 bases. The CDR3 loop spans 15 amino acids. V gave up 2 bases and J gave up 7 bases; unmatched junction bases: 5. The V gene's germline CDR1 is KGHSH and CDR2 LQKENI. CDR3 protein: CASSPGDRGYQPQHF. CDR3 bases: TGTGCCAGCTCACCAGGGGACAGGGGTTACCAGCCCCAGCATTTT.